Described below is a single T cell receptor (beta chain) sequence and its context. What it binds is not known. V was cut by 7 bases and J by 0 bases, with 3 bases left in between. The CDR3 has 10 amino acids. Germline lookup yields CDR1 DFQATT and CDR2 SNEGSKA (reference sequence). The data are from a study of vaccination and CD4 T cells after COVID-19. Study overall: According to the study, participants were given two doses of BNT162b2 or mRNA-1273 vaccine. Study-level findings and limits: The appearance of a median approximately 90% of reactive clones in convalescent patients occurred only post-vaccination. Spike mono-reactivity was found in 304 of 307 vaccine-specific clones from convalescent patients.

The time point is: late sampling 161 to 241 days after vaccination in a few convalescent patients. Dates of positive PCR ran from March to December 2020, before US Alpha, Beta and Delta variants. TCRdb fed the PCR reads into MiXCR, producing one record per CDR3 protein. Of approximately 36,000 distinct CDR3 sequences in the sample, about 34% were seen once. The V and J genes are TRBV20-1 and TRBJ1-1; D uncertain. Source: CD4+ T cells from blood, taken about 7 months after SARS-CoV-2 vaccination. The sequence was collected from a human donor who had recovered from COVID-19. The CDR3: CSGMNTEAFF. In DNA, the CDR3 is TGCAGTGGGATGAACACTGAAGCTTTCTTT.